This TCR beta chain was identified in a study of CD8 T cells in Susac syndrome. The study used treatment-naive patients who had stable or active relapsing-remitting disease as multiple sclerosis controls. Reverse transcription of about 0.45 to 1 ug RNA was carried out with random hexamers. The CDR3 of TCR beta was amplified by immunoSEQ multiplex PCR across 54 Vbeta and 13 Jbeta. One entry per CDR3 protein, called by TCRdb with MiXCR from the immunoSEQ multiplex PCR reads. The repertoire consists of fewer than 350,000 distinct CDR3 sequences, with 75% to 90% occurring once and the leading ten covering roughly 0.2%. The sequence came from a human donor with multiple sclerosis. What was sequenced was CD8+ T cells from PBMCs.

DNA of the CDR3: TGTGCCAGCAGCTATAAGCTAGACGAGCAGTACTTC. Translating it yields CASSYKLDEQYF. The V and J genes are TRBV7-9 and TRBJ2-7; D uncertain. The germline V and J ends were trimmed by 4 bases and 5 bases, with 9 bases remaining between them. CDR1 and CDR2 from the germline V gene are SEHNR and FQNEAQ (reference sequence). CDR3 length: 12 amino acids.